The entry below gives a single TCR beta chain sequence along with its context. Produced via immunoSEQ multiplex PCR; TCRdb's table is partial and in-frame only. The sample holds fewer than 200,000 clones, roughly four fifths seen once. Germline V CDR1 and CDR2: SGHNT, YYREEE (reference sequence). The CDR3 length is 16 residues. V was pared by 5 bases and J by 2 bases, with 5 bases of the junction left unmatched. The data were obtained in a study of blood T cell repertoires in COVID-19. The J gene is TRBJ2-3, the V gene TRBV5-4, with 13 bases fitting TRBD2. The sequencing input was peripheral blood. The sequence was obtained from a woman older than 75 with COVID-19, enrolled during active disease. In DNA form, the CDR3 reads TGTGCCAGCAGGATCGGACTAGCGGGGGTCACAGATACGCAGTATTTT. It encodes CASRIGLAGVTDTQYF.